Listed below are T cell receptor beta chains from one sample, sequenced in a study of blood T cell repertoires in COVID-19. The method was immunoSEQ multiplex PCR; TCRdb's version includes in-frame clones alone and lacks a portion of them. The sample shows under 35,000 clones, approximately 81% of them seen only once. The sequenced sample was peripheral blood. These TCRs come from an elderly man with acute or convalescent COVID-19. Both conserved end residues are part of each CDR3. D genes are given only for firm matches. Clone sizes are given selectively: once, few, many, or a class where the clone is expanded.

cdr3_nt: TGCGCCAGCACTACTTGGTCAGGGCCGAGGACTGAAGCTTTCTTT
cdr3_aa: CASTTWSGPRTEAFF
d_call: NA
j_call: TRBJ1-1
v_call: TRBV5-1
clone_size: NA

cdr3_nt: TGTGCCAGCAGCTTAACGGGACTAGCGGGGGGGCCTAGGACCCCTGAAGGGTTCTTC
cdr3_aa: CASSLTGLAGGPRTPEGFF
d_call: TRBD2
j_call: TRBJ2-1
v_call: TRBV7-2
clone_size: NA

cdr3_nt: TGTGCCAGCAGTGAAGGGGCGGGGTCCACAGATACGCAGTATTTT
cdr3_aa: CASSEGAGSTDTQYF
d_call: NA
j_call: TRBJ2-3
v_call: TRBV25-1
clone_size: NA

cdr3_nt: TGTGCCAGCAGCGTAGTCGGGGGGGCCAACAATGAGCAGTTCTTC
cdr3_aa: CASSVVGGANNEQFF
d_call: TRBD2
j_call: TRBJ2-1
v_call: TRBV9
clone_size: NA

cdr3_nt: TGTGCCAGCAGTGAATCGTGGGGCAGGGCGGATGGCTACACCTTC
cdr3_aa: CASSESWGRADGYTF
d_call: NA
j_call: TRBJ1-2
v_call: TRBV25-1
clone_size: NA

cdr3_nt: TGTGCCAGCGGGGAGAGGGGGCAACAGTTCTTC
cdr3_aa: CASGERGQQFF
d_call: TRBD1
j_call: TRBJ2-1
v_call: TRBV6-5
clone_size: NA

cdr3_nt: TGTGCCAGCAGCTTCCACTCGGTTACCTACGAGCAGTACTTC
cdr3_aa: CASSFHSVTYEQYF
d_call: NA
j_call: TRBJ2-7
v_call: TRBV7-8
clone_size: NA

cdr3_nt: TGTGCCAGCAGCCGAGAGGGCACTGAAGCTTTCTTT
cdr3_aa: CASSREGTEAFF
d_call: NA
j_call: TRBJ1-1
v_call: TRBV6-5
clone_size: NA

cdr3_nt: TGTGCCAGCAGCCAAGGGGGAGACGGCATTCAGTACTTC
cdr3_aa: CASSQGGDGIQYF
d_call: NA
j_call: TRBJ2-4
v_call: TRBV3-1/TRBV3-2
clone_size: few

cdr3_nt: TGCGCCAGCAGCCCCGACAGGGCGGGGGGTGCGACTGAAGCTTTCTTT
cdr3_aa: CASSPDRAGGATEAFF
d_call: TRBD1
j_call: TRBJ1-1
v_call: TRBV5-1
clone_size: NA

cdr3_nt: TGTGCCATCAAGAACCTAGCTGGCGGGGGGGACACAGATACGCAGTATTTT
cdr3_aa: CAIKNLAGGGDTDTQYF
d_call: TRBD2
j_call: TRBJ2-3
v_call: TRBV10-3
clone_size: NA

cdr3_nt: TGTGCCAGTGCTCGTATGGGACAGGGAGGGGGCTACACCTTC
cdr3_aa: CASARMGQGGGYTF
d_call: TRBD1
j_call: TRBJ1-2
v_call: TRBV6-5
clone_size: NA

cdr3_nt: TGCGCCAGCTCCGAAACCTTCCTGGGGGCAAAGCGTCTAGGTGAAGCTTTCTTT
cdr3_aa: CASSETFLGAKRLGEAFF
d_call: NA
j_call: TRBJ1-1
v_call: TRBV23-1
clone_size: NA

cdr3_nt: TGTGCCAGCATCGGGAGCTCTGGGGCCAACGTCCTGACTTTC
cdr3_aa: CASIGSSGANVLTF
d_call: NA
j_call: TRBJ2-6
v_call: TRBV6-5
clone_size: NA

cdr3_nt: TGTGCCAGCAGCGACATGGACAGGGGTCTCTACGAGCAGTACTTC
cdr3_aa: CASSDMDRGLYEQYF
d_call: TRBD1
j_call: TRBJ2-7
v_call: TRBV5-4
clone_size: NA

cdr3_nt: TGTGCCAGCAGTCACGGATTAGCGGGGCCTCCCTACGAGCAGTACTTC
cdr3_aa: CASSHGLAGPPYEQYF
d_call: TRBD2
j_call: TRBJ2-7
v_call: TRBV3-1/TRBV3-2
clone_size: NA

cdr3_nt: TGTGCCAGCAATGGGCCATTCTTCTACGAGCAGTACTTC
cdr3_aa: CASNGPFFYEQYF
d_call: NA
j_call: TRBJ2-7
v_call: TRBV2
clone_size: NA

cdr3_nt: TGTGCCAGCAGCGCACTAGCGGGGGGCCCCGGGACCGGGGAGCTGTTTTTT
cdr3_aa: CASSALAGGPGTGELFF
d_call: TRBD2
j_call: TRBJ2-2
v_call: TRBV9
clone_size: NA

cdr3_nt: TGTGCCAGTAGTATGGGTCCCCTAGAGGCTGAAGCTTTCTTT
cdr3_aa: CASSMGPLEAEAFF
d_call: NA
j_call: TRBJ1-1
v_call: TRBV19
clone_size: NA

cdr3_nt: TGCGCCAGCAGCCAAGAAGCCGGGGTAGAAAAACTGTTTTTT
cdr3_aa: CASSQEAGVEKLFF
d_call: NA
j_call: TRBJ1-4
v_call: TRBV4-3
clone_size: NA

cdr3_nt: TGTGCCTGGAGTTGGGGACAGGGGGCGCAGGAGCAGTACTTC
cdr3_aa: CAWSWGQGAQEQYF
d_call: TRBD1
j_call: TRBJ2-7
v_call: TRBV30
clone_size: NA

cdr3_nt: TGTGCCTGGAGTGGCTCAGGGGACGAAAAACTGTTTTTT
cdr3_aa: CAWSGSGDEKLFF
d_call: NA
j_call: TRBJ1-4
v_call: TRBV30
clone_size: NA